The rows below give T cell receptor beta chains drawn from one sample of a study of blood T cell repertoires in COVID-19. Profiled with immunoSEQ multiplex PCR; TCRdb holds only in-frame clones, not every one. The sample records about 83,000 clones, just over 85% being singletons. The sequencing input was peripheral blood. The receptor source for this set is a human donor in a cohort sampled during active COVID-19. Both conserved end residues are part of each CDR3. The D gene is left open where the match is weak. Only some rows state a clone size, as once, few, many or a class for expanded clones.

abundance: -; v_gene: TRBV5-1; j_gene: TRBJ2-2; d_gene: TRBD2; CDR3aa: CASSTLAGVGTGELFF; CDR3nt: TGCGCCAGCAGCACTTTAGCGGGAGTAGGCACCGGGGAGCTGTTTTTT
abundance: -; v_gene: TRBV9; j_gene: TRBJ1-2; d_gene: -; CDR3aa: CASSPYWEAANYGYTF; CDR3nt: TGTGCCAGCAGCCCCTATTGGGAGGCCGCTAACTATGGCTACACCTTC
abundance: few; v_gene: TRBV7-9; j_gene: TRBJ1-2; d_gene: -; CDR3aa: CASSPRLGLDYGYTF; CDR3nt: TGTGCCAGCAGCCCCCGACTGGGTCTGGACTATGGCTACACCTTC
abundance: -; v_gene: TRBV5-5; j_gene: TRBJ2-7; d_gene: -; CDR3aa: CASSLLVSAYEQYF; CDR3nt: TGTGCCAGCAGCTTGCTAGTTTCGGCCTACGAGCAGTACTTC
abundance: once; v_gene: TRBV11-2; j_gene: TRBJ1-2; d_gene: -; CDR3aa: CASRPSGIYGYTF; CDR3nt: TGTGCCAGCAGGCCCTCGGGGATCTATGGCTACACCTTC
abundance: -; v_gene: TRBV18; j_gene: TRBJ2-2; d_gene: TRBD1; CDR3aa: CASSPTGQGANTGELFF; CDR3nt: TGTGCCAGCTCACCGACGGGACAGGGGGCGAACACCGGGGAGCTGTTTTTT
abundance: few; v_gene: TRBV6-2/TRBV6-3; j_gene: TRBJ2-6; d_gene: -; CDR3aa: CASSYSTGDSGANVLTF; CDR3nt: TGTGCCAGCAGTTACTCGACGGGGGACTCTGGGGCCAACGTCCTGACTTTC
abundance: -; v_gene: TRBV9; j_gene: TRBJ2-1; d_gene: -; CDR3aa: CASSVESSVPYNEQFF; CDR3nt: TGTGCCAGCAGCGTAGAGTCTAGCGTTCCCTACAATGAGCAGTTCTTC
abundance: -; v_gene: TRBV20-1; j_gene: TRBJ1-5; d_gene: -; CDR3aa: CSASMFQQSYQPQHF; CDR3nt: TGCAGTGCTAGTATGTTCCAACAGTCCTATCAGCCCCAGCATTTT
abundance: -; v_gene: TRBV4-3; j_gene: TRBJ2-5; d_gene: -; CDR3aa: CASSQDLAGRETQYF; CDR3nt: TGCGCCAGCAGCCAAGATTTGGCGGGTAGGGAGACCCAGTACTTC
abundance: few; v_gene: TRBV5-4; j_gene: TRBJ2-2; d_gene: TRBD2; CDR3aa: CASSLQGLVPGELFF; CDR3nt: TGTGCCAGCAGCCTACAAGGACTAGTTCCCGGGGAGCTGTTTTTT
abundance: -; v_gene: TRBV4-3; j_gene: TRBJ2-1; d_gene: TRBD2; CDR3aa: CASSRILAGGAYNEQFF; CDR3nt: TGCGCCAGCAGCCGAATACTAGCGGGAGGGGCCTACAATGAGCAGTTCTTC
abundance: -; v_gene: TRBV3-1/TRBV3-2; j_gene: TRBJ2-7; d_gene: TRBD2; CDR3aa: CASSLYGLAGGPISEQYF; CDR3nt: TGTGCCAGCAGCCTTTACGGACTAGCGGGGGGGCCAATCTCCGAGCAGTACTTC
abundance: -; v_gene: TRBV7-2; j_gene: TRBJ1-2; d_gene: TRBD1; CDR3aa: CASSPEGADVYGYTF; CDR3nt: TGTGCCAGCAGCCCCGAGGGGGCAGACGTCTATGGCTACACCTTC